This T cell receptor beta chain was documented in a study of vaccination effects on CD4 cells after COVID-19. Study information: The participants, recipients of two vaccine doses, got either BNT162b2 or mRNA-1273.

Overall study results and limits: Early post-infection timepoints were absent, and convalescent patients were few.

Antigen-specific CD4+ T cells were expanded with viral peptide pools in the ViraFEST assay before sequencing. Isolation of CD4+ T cells took place after ten to eleven days of culture. Absence of prior SARS-CoV-2 infection characterized the vaccine recipients, who showed negative nucleocapsid antibodies. A density of around 2 million PBMC per well was used; these cells were cultured with approximately 9.1 IU/ml IL-2 and approximately 10 ug/ml peptides. A half-medium replacement with IL-2 medium was carried out on days 3 and 7. Details on this clone: Its antigen remains unknown.

Sequencing used immunoSEQ multiplex PCR; TCRdb keeps in-frame clones, though not all of them. This table has 25,000 or so clones, approximately 70% appearing once. This specimen consisted of CD4+ T cells from PBMCs cultured with HCoV-OC43 spike peptides, obtained before COVID-19 vaccination. The sample's subset: HCoV-OC43 spike overlapping peptide pool stimulation. This sequence was found in a human donor who received a COVID-19 vaccine.

The CDR3 region has the DNA TGTGCCAGCAGTCACAACCAAGAGACCCAGTACTTC. Residues: CASSHNQETQYF. The rearrangement joins TRBV27 to TRBJ2-5; D not resolved. V gave up 5 bases and J gave up 0 bases, with 4 bases separating them. CDR1 is MNHEY, CDR2 SMNVEV, per germline (reference sequence). The CDR3 runs 12 residues.